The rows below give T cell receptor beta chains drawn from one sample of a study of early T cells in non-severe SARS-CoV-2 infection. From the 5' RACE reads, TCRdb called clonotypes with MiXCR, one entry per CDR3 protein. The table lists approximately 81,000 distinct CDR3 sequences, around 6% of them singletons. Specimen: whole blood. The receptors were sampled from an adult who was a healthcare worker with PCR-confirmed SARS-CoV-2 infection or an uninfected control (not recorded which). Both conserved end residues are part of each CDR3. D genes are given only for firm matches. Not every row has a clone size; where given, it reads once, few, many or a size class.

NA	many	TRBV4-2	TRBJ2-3	CASSQDPARLDTQYF	TGTGCCAGCAGCCAAGATCCCGCGCGGTTAGATACGCAGTATTTT
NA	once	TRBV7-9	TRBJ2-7	CVSVSETAYEQYF	TGTGTCAGCGTCTCCGAGACAGCCTACGAGCAGTACTTC
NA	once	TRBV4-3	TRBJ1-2	CASSQAYGTDFYGYTF	TGCGCCAGCAGCCAAGCCTACGGGACTGACTTCTATGGCTACACCTTC
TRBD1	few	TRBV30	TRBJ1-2	CAGGKTGDYGYTF	TGTGCCGGAGGAAAGACAGGGGACTATGGCTACACCTTC
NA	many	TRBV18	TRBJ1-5	CASSPSHNEPQHF	TGTGCCAGCTCACCATCCCACAATGAGCCCCAGCATTTT
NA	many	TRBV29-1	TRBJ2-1	CSHSEGVGDNEQFF	TGCAGTCATTCTGAGGGAGTAGGCGACAATGAGCAGTTCTTC
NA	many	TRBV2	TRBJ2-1	CASSERTGDYNEQFF	TGTGCCAGCAGTGAGCGGACCGGGGACTACAATGAGCAGTTCTTC
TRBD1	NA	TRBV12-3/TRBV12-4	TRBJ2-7	CASSSGQGKLYEQYF	TGTGCCAGCAGCTCCGGACAGGGGAAGCTCTACGAGCAGTACTTC
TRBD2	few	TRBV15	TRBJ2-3	CATSHQRGGHDTQYF	TGTGCCACCAGCCATCAGCGGGGGGGCCACGATACGCAGTATTTT
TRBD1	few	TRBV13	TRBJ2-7	CASSLQGVSYEQYF	TGTGCCAGCAGCCTGCAGGGGGTCTCCTACGAGCAGTACTTC
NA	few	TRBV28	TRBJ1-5	CASSFLGGGNQPQHF	TGTGCCAGCAGTTTTTTGGGGGGAGGCAATCAGCCCCAGCATTTT